The 27 T cell receptor beta chains below all came from one sample that was sequenced in a study of identical twins (dated by TCRdb to the mid-2010s). The library was made by 5' RACE. The sequencer was an Illumina HiSeq 2000. In TCRdb, the public reads were trimmed at Q25 with fastp and aligned with MiXCR, with productive beta chains retained. When rows share a CDR3 protein, they turn into one entry using the most common DNA and genes. This sample is represented by some 1,600,000 distinct CDR3 sequences; roughly 35% of them were singletons. Roughly 0.3% of the sample comes from the top ten. Sequences were obtained from cord blood. The receptors were sampled from a newborn girl in good health.

The table lists this clonotype with a few counts. Just one base apart from a much larger clone, this may be a read error. The chain has TRBV12-3 or TRBV12-4 and TRBJ1-1, with TRBD1 as a possible D gene (5 bases). Trimming removed 2 bases from V and 3 bases from J, with 7 bases in between. The CDR3 extends over 13 amino acids. CDR3 coding DNA: TGTGCCAGCAGTTTACCGGGGCACACTGAAGCTTTCTTT. This sequence encodes CASSLPGHTEAFF.

In the case of this clonotype: The junction and the germline gene differ at one end; a read error may be behind it. The chain recombines TRBV7-9 with TRBJ2-1, with 7 nucleotides matching TRBD2. Per the germline V gene, CDR1 is SEHNR and CDR2 is FQNEAQ (reference sequence). This CDR3 spans 14 amino acids. Written as DNA, the CDR3 is TGTGCCAGCAGCGGACTAGGTAGCTACAATGGGCAGTTCTTC. This translates into CASSGLGSYNGQFF.

A note on this clonotype: Compared with germline, one end of the junction differs, possibly owing to a read error. The rearrangement uses TRBV7-8 and TRBJ2-7; no clear D. This CDR3 is 12 amino acids long. Germline loops: CDR1 SGHVS, CDR2 FQNEAQ. The CDR3 protein is CASTSGRYKQYF. CDR3 coding DNA: TGTGCCAGCACCTCTGGGCGCTACAAGCAGTACTTC.

Only a few counts were recorded for this clonotype. This chain links TRBV3-1 with TRBJ1-1, with 7 bases lining up with TRBD1. Per germline, CDR1 LGHDT and CDR2 YNNKEL (reference sequence). The CDR3 sequence is 14 residues long. Trimming removed 3 bases from V and 6 bases from J; junction bases left unmatched: 7. The CDR3 DNA reads TGTGCCAGCAGCCACACGACAGGGTTGGCTGAAGCTTTCTTT. This sequence encodes CASSHTTGLAEAFF.

This clonotype was detected ten times or more. The chain combines TRBV4-2 with TRBJ2-1, with D maybe TRBD2 (6 bases). The length of the CDR3 is 17 residues. Germline lookup yields CDR1 LGHNA and CDR2 YNFKEQ. The ends were cut back, 1 base at V and 0 bases at J, with 13 bases in the middle. CDR3 residues: CASSQGVLASSYNEQFF. CDR3 sequence (DNA): TGTGCCAGCAGCCAAGGGGTCCTAGCGAGCTCCTACAATGAGCAGTTCTTC.

This clonotype was counted between two and nine times. This rearrangement joins TRBV3-1 to TRBJ1-6; D unresolved. This CDR3 region has 14 residues. The germline gives CDR1 LGHDT, CDR2 YNNKEL (reference sequence). V was trimmed by 3 bases and J by 7 bases, leaving 10 bases between them. The CDR3 region has the DNA TGTGCCAGCAGCCATTCCGAGCTGAATTCACCCCTCCACTTT. Translated: CASSHSELNSPLHF.

V gene TRBV18 combines with J gene TRBJ1-5; D possibly corresponds to TRBD1 (6 bases). From germline, CDR1 is KGHSH and CDR2 LQKENI. V gave up 3 bases and J gave up 3 bases, with 12 bases separating them. This CDR3 region has 15 residues. CDR3 loop: CASSPPGHFNQPQHF. The CDR3 coding sequence is TGTGCCAGCTCACCTCCGGGACACTTCAATCAGCCCCAGCATTTT.

This chain uses TRBV7-2 with TRBJ2-4, with D possibly matching TRBD1 (5 bases). Germline V gene data show CDR1 as SGHTA and CDR2 as FQGNSA. The CDR3 totals 16 residues. Trimming pared 0 bases from V and 6 bases from J, leaving 15 bases between. CDR3 sequence reads: CASSLAVGQGTNIQYF. CDR3 in DNA: TGTGCCAGCAGCTTAGCCGTGGGGCAGGGAACAAACATTCAGTACTTC. Full variable domain (remainder filled in from reference TRBV7-2 and TRBJ2-4): GAGVSQSPSNKVTEKGKDVELRCDPISGHTALYWYRQSLGQGLEFLIYFQGNSAPDKSGLPSDRFSAERTGGSVSTLTIQRTQQEDSAVYLCASSLAVGQGTNIQYFGAGTRLSVL.

V is TRBV20-1 and J is TRBJ2-7, with TRBD2 identical over 11 bases. Germline V gene data show CDR1 as DFQATT and CDR2 as SNEGSKA (reference sequence). J lost 7 bases, V lost 6 bases, and 23 bases had no gene match. The CDR3 has 18 residues. The CDR3 bases are TGCAGTGCGGAGTACTGGGTAGCGGGAGGGAAATCCTACAATGAGCAGTACTTC. It codes for CSAEYWVAGGKSYNEQYF.

This clonotype was seen a few times. V is TRBV6-6 and J is TRBJ2-1; TRBD1 matches 7 bases. Germline V lookup: CDR1 MNHNY, CDR2 SVGAGI (reference sequence). V lost 7 bases to trimming and J lost 4 bases; unmatched junction nucleotides: 10. The CDR3 loop spans 15 amino acids. Here the CDR3 DNA reads TGTGCCAGCACCCCCCTAGGGGGCGCGTACAATGAGCAGTTCTTC. It encodes CASTPLGGAYNEQFF.

Concerning this clonotype: This may be a read error: a much more frequent sequence differs by one nucleotide. The gene calls are TRBV29-1 and TRBJ1-4, with D unclear. CDR1 is SQVTM, CDR2 ANQGSEA, per germline. CDR3 length: 13 amino acids. The CDR3 is CSGEWEPYEKLFF. The CDR3 bases are TGCAGCGGTGAATGGGAACCTTATGAAAAACTGTTTTTT.

The chain combines TRBV28 with TRBJ2-3, with TRBD1 matching 9 bases. V was pared by 3 bases and J by 5 bases, with 12 bases of the junction left unmatched. Germline loops: CDR1 MDHEN, CDR2 SYDVKM. The CDR3 has 17 residues. Here the CDR3 reads CASSFPGTGIVGDTQYF. CDR3 nucleotides: TGTGCCAGCAGTTTCCCTGGGACAGGGATCGTCGGAGATACGCAGTATTTT.

This clonotype has only a few counts. The genes are TRBV21-1 and TRBJ2-7. TRBV21-1 is deemed a pseudogene. CDR3 size: 18 residues. Here the CDR3 reads CASSKVGAESNLSYEQYF. The CDR3 coding sequence is TGTGCCAGCAGCAAAGTGGGTGCGGAATCAAACCTCTCCTACGAGCAGTACTTC.

The gene calls are TRBV18 and TRBJ2-5; D is possibly TRBD2 (5 bases). V dropped 4 bases and J dropped 2 bases, with 11 bases sitting between them. Germline loops: CDR1 KGHSH, CDR2 LQKENI. CDR3 size: 14 residues. CDR3 amino acids: CASSRLSGQETQYF. The CDR3 coding sequence is TGTGCCAGCTCACGGCTCAGCGGACAAGAGACCCAGTACTTC.

Notes on this clonotype: This could be a read error, since a much larger clone is one nucleotide away. The chain has TRBV3-1 and TRBJ2-7; the D is unclear. Germline V gives CDR1 LGHDT, CDR2 YNNKEL (reference sequence). V was trimmed by 3 bases and J by 5 bases, leaving 11 bases between them. This CDR3 contains 13 residues. CDR3 sequence: CASSQGHLHEQYF. CDR3 in DNA: TGTGCCAGCAGCCAGGGCCACCTCCACGAGCAGTACTTC.

This clonotype turned up a few times. The genes are TRBV6-1 and TRBJ2-7; 7 nucleotides line up with TRBD2. V gave up 0 bases and J gave up 0 bases; unmatched junction bases: 8. CDR3 length: 17 amino acids. CDR1 is MNHNS and CDR2 is SASEGT in the germline V gene. This chain's CDR3 is CASSEAGAGRASYEQYF. CDR3 bases: TGTGCCAGCAGTGAAGCTGGAGCGGGAAGAGCCTCCTACGAGCAGTACTTC.

This clonotype was counted between two and nine times. The chain couples TRBV6-1 to TRBJ2-7; possible D gene TRBD1, 6 bases. Germline assignment: CDR1 MNHNS and CDR2 SASEGT. This CDR3 comprises 15 residues. V shed 0 bases and J shed 2 bases, with 11 bases lying between them. CDR3 protein: CASSEARYRAYEQYF. As DNA, the CDR3 is TGTGCCAGCAGTGAAGCGCGATACAGGGCCTACGAGCAGTACTTC.

This clonotype was detected ten times or more. The chain employs TRBV29-1 and TRBJ1-2; no clear D gene. This CDR3 is 13 amino acids long. Trimming cost V 4 bases and J 4 bases, with 13 bases left between them. Germline V gives CDR1 SQVTM, CDR2 ANQGSEA. In nucleotides, the CDR3 is TGCAGCGTTGGTCGTGGAGACTCCTATGGCTACACCTTC. It yields the protein CSVGRGDSYGYTF.

The chain links TRBV25-1 to TRBJ2-7, with TRBD2 identical over 9 bases. Germline CDR1 reads MGHDK; CDR2 reads SYGVNS. J gave up 1 base and V 4 bases, and 2 bases lay outside the gene matches. The CDR3 runs 14 residues. This chain's CDR3 is CASSAAGGSYEQYF. The CDR3 nucleotides are TGTGCCAGCAGTGCGGCGGGAGGGTCCTACGAGCAGTACTTC.

This clonotype occurred many times. This rearrangement joins TRBV28 to TRBJ2-3; TRBD2 aligns across 8 bases. The length of the CDR3 is 15 residues. Per the germline V gene, CDR1 is MDHEN and CDR2 is SYDVKM. J was trimmed by 4 bases and V by 7 bases; bases with no gene match: 10. CDR3 amino acids: CASTILAERADTQYF. In DNA form, the CDR3 reads TGTGCCAGCACCATACTAGCGGAGAGGGCAGATACGCAGTATTTT.

The sample holds a few counts of this clonotype. This chain links TRBV20-1 with TRBJ2-3, with TRBD2 matching over 8 bases. This CDR3 region has 15 residues. Germline CDR1 and CDR2: DFQATT and SNEGSKA (reference sequence). Germline trimming cut 5 bases from V and 7 bases from J; bases unmatched to any gene: 14. As DNA, the CDR3 is TGCAGTGCTCAATTAAGCGGGAGAAGGTCCAATACGCAGTATTTT. Translating gives CSAQLSGRRSNTQYF.

This clonotype was counted many times. This chain connects TRBV28 to TRBJ2-1, with 10 bases aligning to TRBD2. From germline, CDR1 is MDHEN and CDR2 SYDVKM. Losses at the gene ends were 4 bases for V and 6 bases for J; bases not matched to a gene: 9. The CDR3 contains 16 residues. The CDR3 nucleotides read TGTGCCAGCAGTTATTGGGGACTAGCGTCCCTCAATGAGCAGTTCTTC. The encoded protein is CASSYWGLASLNEQFF.

The chain recombines TRBV5-1 with TRBJ2-4; TRBD1 matches 7 bases. Germline V gives CDR1 SGHRS, CDR2 YFSETQ. Trimming removed 4 bases from V and 6 bases from J; junction bases left unmatched: 10. This CDR3 has 15 residues. This CDR3 is CASSRDRGMRNIQYF. The CDR3 DNA reads as TGCGCCAGCAGCCGGGACAGAGGGATGAGAAACATTCAGTACTTC.

The chain joins TRBV5-1 to TRBJ2-7, with 7 nucleotides matching TRBD1. Germline V gene sequence: CDR1 SGHRS, CDR2 YFSETQ. With 0 bases clipped from V and 2 bases from J, the junction kept 8 bases outside the gene matches. The CDR3 has 16 amino acids. CDR3 residues: CASSLGQGEWTYEQYF. As DNA, the CDR3 is TGCGCCAGCAGCTTGGGACAGGGAGAATGGACCTACGAGCAGTACTTC.

This clonotype was seen a handful of times. The chain recombines TRBV6-6 with TRBJ2-1; TRBD1 matches 7 bases. Germline CDR1 is MNHNY and CDR2 is SVGAGI (reference sequence). V gave up 7 bases and J gave up 6 bases; unmatched junction bases: 12. The CDR3 is made up of 15 amino acids. The CDR3 here is CASTQEGALVNEQFF. CDR3 DNA: TGTGCCAGCACACAAGAGGGGGCGCTTGTCAATGAGCAGTTCTTC.

This clonotype has only a few counts. This chain uses TRBV6-5 with TRBJ2-1; 9 bases map to TRBD2. From germline, CDR1 is MNHEY and CDR2 SVGAGI. The V segment lost 8 bases and the J segment 2 bases; nucleotides outside the gene matches: 7. CDR3 length: 15 amino acids. CDR3 bases: TGTGCCAGCGGCCTAGCGGGAAGGGCCTACAATGAGCAGTTCTTC. This encodes CASGLAGRAYNEQFF.

CDR3 protein: CASSLAGRGVGYTF. In DNA, the CDR3 is TGTGCCAGCAGCTTAGCGGGCAGGGGAGTTGGCTACACCTTC. The chain carries TRBV7-2 and TRBJ1-2, with D maybe TRBD1 (6 bases). Per the germline V gene, CDR1 is SGHTA and CDR2 is FQGNSA. The CDR3 is 14 residues long. Trimming took off 0 bases at V and 7 bases at J, with 12 bases between the two ends.